This T cell receptor (beta chain) is drawn from a study of CD8 T cells in ankylosing spondylitis. Molecular-barcoded quantitative 5'-RACE produced these TCR beta libraries. TCRdb redid the calling of the 5' RACE reads with MiXCR, one entry per CDR3 protein. The table shows 100,000 to 150,000 distinct CDR3 sequences, with roughly 17% occurring only once. Overall study findings and caveats: Past research had described some motif variants in reactive arthritis synovial fluid and blood. Clones tied to disease were said to be significantly enriched in matched ankylosing spondylitis synovial fluid. A TCR beta motif made of fewer than ten highly homologous variants seemed typical of ankylosing spondylitis blood. Researchers report that disease-linked clones proved CD8+ and relatively rare in peripheral blood.

Concerning this clonotype itself: Its antigen is still unknown.

V gave up 3 bases and J gave up 0 bases; unmatched junction bases: 10. CDR3 size: 19 residues. Looked up from germline, CDR1 is SGHNT and CDR2 is YYREEE (reference sequence). The source of this sequence is a male donor with ankylosing spondylitis. The source material was blood, either unsorted or a sorted T cell fraction (not recorded which). This chain joins TRBV5-4 and TRBJ2-1; 12 nucleotides agree with TRBD2. The CDR3 DNA is TGTGCCAGCAGCTCGACTAGCGGGAGTCGACGCGGCTCCTACAATGAGCAGTTCTTC. Its protein product is CASSSTSGSRRGSYNEQFF.